This T cell receptor (beta chain) was observed in a study of Ad26.COV2.S vaccination and SARS-CoV-2 variants. Broader study findings: With respect to non-spike TCR breadth, vaccine and placebo recipients were similar. Substantial breadth was reported for post-vaccination spike-specific CD8+ and CD4+ T cells.

As for treatment: roughly 19 received Ad26.COV2.S at low or high dose, single or two shots; about five received placebo; per-sample allocation not given. Collection of the samples took place on day 63 after the first injection of vaccine or placebo. Within Boston, the person who donated was an adult of 18-55 years. Profiled with immunoSEQ multiplex PCR; TCRdb holds only in-frame clones, not every one. Of under 400,000 clones in the sample, over 75% were seen once. Comment on this clone: Its specificity is not known.

CDR1 and CDR2 (germline): SEHNR, FQNEAQ (reference sequence). CDR3 length: 18 residues. The V gene lost 4 bases and the J gene lost 4 bases, with 25 bases spanning the gap. V is TRBV7-9 and J is TRBJ1-2; D is perhaps TRBD1 (5 bases). This specimen was peripheral blood, taken in a trial of Ad26.COV2.S vaccine versus placebo. The clonotype comes from a person between 18 and 65 years old who received the Ad26.COV2.S COVID-19 vaccine or a placebo. The CDR3 nucleotides are TGTGCCAGCAGCTCCTCCGGGGGTCCTCTGGGGTACGGCTATGGCTACACCTTC. This gives the protein CASSSSGGPLGYGYGYTF.